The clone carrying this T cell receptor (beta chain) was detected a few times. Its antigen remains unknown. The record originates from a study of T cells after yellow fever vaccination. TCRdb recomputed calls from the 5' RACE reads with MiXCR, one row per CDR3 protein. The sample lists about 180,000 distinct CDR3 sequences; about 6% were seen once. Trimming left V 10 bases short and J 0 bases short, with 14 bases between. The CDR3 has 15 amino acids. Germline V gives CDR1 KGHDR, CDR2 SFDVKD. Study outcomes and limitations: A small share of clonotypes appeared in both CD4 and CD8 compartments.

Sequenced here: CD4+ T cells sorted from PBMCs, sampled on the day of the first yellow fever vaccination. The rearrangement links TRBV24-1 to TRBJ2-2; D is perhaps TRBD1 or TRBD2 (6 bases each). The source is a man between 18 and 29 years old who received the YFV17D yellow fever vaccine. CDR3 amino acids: CATSEGGPNTGELFF. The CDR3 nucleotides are TGTGCCACTTCCGAGGGGGGCCCGAACACCGGGGAGCTGTTTTTT.